This TCR beta chain was sequenced for a study of T cell repertoires in cytomegalovirus infection (dated by TCRdb to the late 2010s). Describing the broader study: Donor HLA type was relevant to the analysis, because carriage of CMV infection together with the matching HLA type was indicated by public TCR beta signatures.

At least ten counts were recorded for this clonotype. The target of this receptor is not known. Base qualities are not at hand, and no much larger clone is one base apart. From the cysteine up to the phenylalanine, the CDR3 has a length of 15 residues. Only the CDR3 region is kept as DNA, spanning 45 bases read in frame from base 1. Deletion took 2 bases off V and 0 bases off J, with a span of 7 bases between the germline ends. As encoded in the germline V gene (reference sequence), CDR1 is SEHNR while CDR2 is FQNEAQ. For sequencing, an Illumina HiSeq 1500 was employed. The public reads were reanalyzed by TCRdb: fastp trimming at Q25, MiXCR alignment, in-frame beta chains only. Here each entry gathers all rows of one CDR3 protein and keeps the most common genes and DNA. The sample table shows under 350,000 distinct CDR3 sequences, and 9.6% are seen once. Of the sample, around 2.5% falls within the top ten clones.

The investigation overall reported the following: In both this cohort and an independent approximately 370-donor cohort, the cumulative frequency of public TCR beta family members distinguished carriers of CMV infection plus the relevant HLA type. The ex vivo response was dominated by HLA-C-restricted CMV-specific TCR beta clonotypes, and the single most frequent clonotype in two of eight donors was supplied by these HLA-C-restricted clonotypes.

This receptor was identified in a human donor in good health (CMV status not recorded). Some clones in this sample may be carry-over from other donors' samples. The sequenced material came from PBMCs. The receptor chain draws on TRBV7-9 and TRBJ2-2; TRBD2 might be the D gene, on 6 matching bases. The CDR3 in this case is CASSLLAANTGELFF. The base sequence is TGTGCCAGCAGCTTATTAGCGGCGAACACCGGGGAGCTGTTTTTT.